The 6 T cell receptor beta chains given below trace back to one sample, sequenced in a study of blood T cells in healthy people across ages. With a J-beta primer mix and a sample-barcoded 5' primer, a second PCR ran roughly 6 to 11 cycles. TCRdb independently ran MiXCR on the 5' RACE reads; one entry per CDR3 protein. In the table there are roughly 1.4 million distinct CDR3 sequences, approximately 63% of which are singletons. Specimen: blood. All receptors come from a man younger than 30 in good health.

The DNA for the CDR3 is TGTGCCAGCAGCCCCACAGCAGGGGCTGGAAACACCATATATTTT. Residues: CASSPTAGAGNTIYF. V and J are TRBV7-2 and TRBJ1-3, with a weak D call TRBD1 (6 bases). The CDR3 sequence is 15 residues long. From germline, CDR1 is SGHTA and CDR2 FQGNSA. The V and J ends lost 5 bases and 2 bases respectively, with 13 bases between them.

The sample holds a few counts of this clonotype. V usage is TRBV5-5 and J usage is TRBJ2-4; D call uncertain. CDR3 length: 11 amino acids. V lost 1 base and J lost 11, with 7 bases in between. The V gene's germline CDR1 is SGHKS and CDR2 YYEKEE (reference sequence). The CDR3 DNA follows: TGTGCCAGCAGCTTGAAGGGTGTTCAGTACTTC. It translates to CASSLKGVQYF.

The chain employs TRBV29-1 and TRBJ1-2; D perhaps matches TRBD1 (6 bases). The length of the CDR3 is 12 residues. Germline CDR1 reads SQVTM; CDR2 reads ANQGSEA. Trimming left V 7 bases short and J 4 bases short, with 13 bases between. The DNA of the CDR3 is TGCAGCGGTGGACAGTCCTCCTATGGCTACACCTTC. Its translation is CSGGQSSYGYTF. Drawing the rest from reference TRBV29-1 and TRBJ1-2, the complete variable domain is SAVISQKPSRDICQRGTSLTIQCQVDSQVTMMFWYRQQPGQSLTLIATANQGSEATYESGFVIDKFPISRPNLTFSTLTVSNMSPEDSSIYLCSGGQSSYGYTFGSGTRLTVV.

The rearrangement links TRBV20-1 to TRBJ1-1, with D maybe TRBD1 (6 bases). The V end was cut by 3 bases, the J end by 4 bases, with 9 bases between. The CDR3 is 12 residues long. CDR1 and CDR2 from the germline V gene are DFQATT and SNEGSKA (reference sequence). CDR3 amino acids: CSASRGATEAFF. DNA of the CDR3: TGCAGTGCTAGTCGGGGGGCCACTGAAGCTTTCTTT.

The chain recombines TRBV7-9 with TRBJ2-3; no firm D call. V lost 1 base and J 6 bases, leaving 5 bases between the germline ends. Looked up from germline, CDR1 is SEHNR and CDR2 is FQNEAQ (reference sequence). CDR3 size: 12 residues. The CDR3 bases are TGTGCCAGCAGCTTAGGCGACGATACGCAGTATTTT. This sequence encodes CASSLGDDTQYF.

This chain uses TRBV3-1 with TRBJ2-1; tentatively, D is TRBD2 (6 bases). With 4 bases removed from V and 9 bases from J, the gap between germline ends came to 19 bases. Germline CDR1 and CDR2: LGHDT and YNNKEL (reference sequence). CDR3 length: 15 residues. The chain's CDR3 is CASSPGSGLLGEQFF. The CDR3 DNA sequence: TGTGCCAGCAGCCCGGGTAGCGGACTCCTGGGTGAGCAGTTCTTC.